A single sample gave rise to the 27 T cell receptor beta chains below, sequenced in a study of T cells in Graves' hyperthyroidism and ophthalmopathy. Amplified TCR beta CDR3 regions came from RNA transcripts. First-round RT-PCR of the TCR CDR3 relied on the HTBI primer set. Each CDR3 protein is one row after TCRdb ran MiXCR on the multiplex PCR reads. Found here are around 700,000 distinct CDR3 sequences, around 20% of them singletons; the top ten hold 15% to 20%. Sequences were obtained from blood. The receptors derive from a woman in her fifties or sixties with Graves' hyperthyroidism that later progressed to Graves' ophthalmopathy.

This clonotype was counted ten times or more. The chain uses TRBV5-1 and TRBJ2-7; no reliable D call. Germline CDR1 SGHRS, CDR2 YFSETQ. The V and J ends lost 3 bases and 4 bases respectively, with 8 bases between them. The CDR3 has 12 amino acids. CDR3 nucleotides: TGCGCCAGCAGCTCCGACGGTTACGAGCAGTACTTC. Amino acid sequence: CASSSDGYEQYF.

This clonotype was found many times. This chain connects TRBV18 to TRBJ1-5, with D maybe TRBD1 (5 bases). The CDR3 contains 15 residues. Germline V gene sequence: CDR1 KGHSH, CDR2 LQKENI. The V end lost 5 bases, the J end lost 6 bases, and 17 bases lay between the germline ends. The CDR3 DNA sequence: TGTGCCAGCTCAGGACCCAATGCGGGGACTCAGCCCCAGCATTTT. Encoded protein: CASSGPNAGTQPQHF.

The chain joins TRBV6-5 to TRBJ1-2; D not resolved. Per the germline V gene, CDR1 is MNHEY and CDR2 is SVGAGI. V shed 0 bases and J shed 6 bases, with 8 bases lying between them. The length of the CDR3 is 13 residues. CDR3 in amino acids: CASSYSVGNGYTF. In DNA form, the CDR3 reads TGTGCCAGCAGTTACTCGGTGGGAAATGGCTACACCTTC.

The table lists this clonotype with many counts. The chain employs TRBV7-2 and TRBJ1-2; 7 bases are a match to TRBD1. The CDR3 runs to 14 residues. V gave up 8 bases and J gave up 4 bases; unmatched junction bases: 10. The germline V gene has CDR1 SGHTA and CDR2 FQGNSA. This chain's CDR3 is CASASGQALYGYTF. In DNA form, the CDR3 reads TGTGCCAGCGCCTCCGGACAGGCGCTCTATGGCTACACCTTC. The complete variable domain, with remaining parts taken from reference TRBV7-2 and TRBJ1-2, reads GAGVSQSPSNKVTEKGKDVELRCDPISGHTALYWYRQSLGQGLEFLIYFQGNSAPDKSGLPSDRFSAERTGGSVSTLTIQRTQQEDSAVYLCASASGQALYGYTFGSGTRLTVV.

This clonotype was seen many times. The rearrangement uses TRBV5-1 and TRBJ1-1; D gene ambiguous. The germline CDR1 and CDR2 sequences are SGHRS and YFSETQ. The CDR3 spans 14 residues. The V end was cut by 7 bases, the J end by 5 bases, with 18 bases between. CDR3 DNA: TGCGCCAGCGGCAAAACCCACATGGATACTGAAGCTTTCTTT. Its protein is CASGKTHMDTEAFF.

This chain connects TRBV25-1 to TRBJ1-5, with TRBD1 matching over 8 bases. Germline V gene lookup returns CDR1 MGHDK and CDR2 SYGVNS. CDR3 length: 13 residues. Losses at the gene ends were 8 bases for V and 12 bases for J; bases not matched to a gene: 12. The CDR3 protein is CASSEEGQALQHF. CDR3 sequence (DNA): TGTGCCAGCTCTGAGGAGGGACAGGCCCTCCAGCATTTT.

J is TRBJ2-1 and V is TRBV9; D gene unclear. V was pared by 2 bases and J by 5 bases, with 17 bases between. Germline V gene lookup returns CDR1 SGDLS and CDR2 YYNGEE. The length of the CDR3 is 16 residues. The CDR3 DNA follows: TGTGCCAGCAGCGTTCACAGCCTATTGCTAGACAATGAGCAGTTCTTC. Protein sequence: CASSVHSLLLDNEQFF.

This clonotype was detected many times. The chain couples TRBV7-9 to TRBJ2-3; D possibly uses TRBD1 or TRBD2 (6 bases each). V was clipped by 5 bases and J by 1 base, with 16 bases between them. CDR1 is SEHNR, CDR2 FQNEAQ, per germline (reference sequence). The CDR3 is 16 amino acids. CDR3 in DNA: TGTGCCAGCAGCCCGCCGAGGGGGGCAGGCACAGATACGCAGTATTTT. This gives the protein CASSPPRGAGTDTQYF.

This clonotype was counted at least ten times. The chain employs TRBV12-3 or TRBV12-4 and TRBJ1-2; the D gene is possibly TRBD1 (6 bases). There are 17 residues in the CDR3. Trimming took off 0 bases at V and 4 bases at J, with 18 bases between the two ends. The CDR3 DNA is TGTGCCAGCAGTTTAGCGCTTTTCAGGGGTAATACCTATGGCTACACCTTC. This gives the protein CASSLALFRGNTYGYTF.

This clonotype was counted only a few times. The chain carries TRBV12-3 or TRBV12-4 and TRBJ2-3; TRBD2 might be the D (6 bases). Trimming shortened V by 4 bases and J by 11 bases, and 16 bases separated the two germline ends. This CDR3 contains 13 residues. The chain's CDR3 is CASSSEGGTRQYF. The CDR3 DNA is TGTGCCAGCAGTTCCGAAGGAGGGACCCGGCAGTATTTT.

On this clonotype itself: One junction end does not reproduce the germline sequence, and a read error may be involved. CDR3 nucleotides: TGTGCCAGCAGCACCGGAACACCCAACACCGGGGAGCTGTTTTTT. Amino acids: CASSTGTPNTGELFF. The gene calls are TRBV5-1 and TRBJ2-2; D ambiguous. There are 15 residues in the CDR3. CDR1 and CDR2 from the germline V gene are SGHRS and YFSETQ. Full variable domain (rest looked up from reference TRBV5-1 and TRBJ2-2): KAGVTQTPRYLIKTRGQQVTLSCSPISGHRSVSWYQQTPGQGLQFLFEYFSETQRNKGNFPGRFSGRQFSNSRSEMNVSTLELGDSALYLCASSTGTPNTGELFFGEGSRLTVL.

This sequence joins TRBV6-1 and TRBJ2-6; D remains unclear. The CDR3 consists of 15 residues. V was shortened by 10 bases and J by 0 bases, with 13 bases between the two germline ends. CDR1 and CDR2 from the germline V gene are MNHNS and SASEGT. The CDR3 region has the DNA TGTGCCACACAATATTATAGCTCTGGGGCCAACGTCCTGACTTTC. As protein: CATQYYSSGANVLTF.

This clonotype occurred many times. V is TRBV6-1 and J is TRBJ1-1, with D unclear. V was shortened by 2 bases and J by 7 bases, with 14 bases between the two germline ends. Germline V lookup: CDR1 MNHNS, CDR2 SASEGT. This CDR3 comprises 14 residues. CDR3 residues: CASSESGRTFEAFF. For the CDR3, the DNA is TGTGCCAGCAGTGAATCAGGCAGGACCTTTGAAGCTTTCTTT.

This clonotype was found a few times. This chain connects TRBV19 to TRBJ1-5; D gene unclear. The ends were cut back, 3 bases at V and 0 bases at J, with 9 bases in the middle. The CDR3 extends over 15 amino acids. Germline assignment: CDR1 LNHDA and CDR2 SQIVND (reference sequence). For the CDR3, the DNA is TGTGCCAGTAGTATCGGGTGGTATAGCAATCAGCCCCAGCATTTT. Translation gives CASSIGWYSNQPQHF.

This clonotype was seen a handful of times. The chain recombines TRBV13 with TRBJ2-5; 9 positions agree with TRBD2. This CDR3 is built from 14 residues. V dropped 5 bases and J dropped 1; count of bases not matched to a gene: 2. CDR1 PRHDT and CDR2 FYEKMQ come from the germline V gene (reference sequence). The CDR3 nucleotides are TGTGCCAGCAGCAGAGCGGGGGGCCAAGAGACCCAGTACTTC. This sequence encodes CASSRAGGQETQYF. The full variable domain, completed using reference TRBV13 and TRBJ2-5, is AAGVIQSPRHLIKEKRETATLKCYPIPRHDTVYWYQQGPGQDPQFLISFYEKMQSDKGSIPDRFSAQQFSDYHSELNMSSLELGDSALYFCASSRAGGQETQYFGPGTRLLVL.

This clonotype was recorded at least ten times. The chain combines TRBV6-6 with TRBJ1-5; unclear D gene. The germline V gene has CDR1 MNHNY and CDR2 SVGAGI (reference sequence). This CDR3 contains 17 residues. V was cut by 0 bases and J by 0 bases, with 12 bases left in between. This chain's CDR3 is CASSYSNSGDSNQPQHF. The DNA of the CDR3 is TGTGCCAGCAGTTACTCGAATTCTGGGGATAGCAATCAGCCCCAGCATTTT.

The sample holds many counts of this clonotype. CDR3 in DNA: TGTGCCAGCAGTGAAGTTAGCGGGTACTACAATGAGCAGTTCTTC. Translation: CASSEVSGYYNEQFF. This sequence joins TRBV2 and TRBJ2-1; 7 bases map to TRBD2. Unmatched junction bases numbered 3, after V lost 1 base and J lost 3 bases. The germline CDR1 and CDR2 sequences are SNHLY and FYNNEI. The CDR3 consists of 15 residues.

This clonotype was observed once. The chain uses TRBV7-9 and TRBJ2-1, with D perhaps given as TRBD1 or TRBD2 (5 bases each). Per germline, CDR1 SEHNR and CDR2 FQNEAQ (reference sequence). V gave up 8 bases and J gave up 4 bases, with 15 bases separating them. The CDR3 covers 14 residues. Written as DNA, the CDR3 is TGTGCCAGCTCCGATCCGGGACCTTACAATGAGCAGTTCTTC. Residues: CASSDPGPYNEQFF.

This clonotype was counted a few times. The chain couples TRBV27 to TRBJ2-3; 12 bases line up with TRBD2. The CDR3 runs to 15 residues. The germline V gene encodes CDR1 MNHEY and CDR2 SMNVEV (reference sequence). With 6 bases clipped from V and 2 bases from J, the junction kept 3 bases outside the gene matches. CDR3 nucleotides: TGTGCCAGCAGGCGGACTAGCGGGACCACAGATACGCAGTATTTT. It encodes CASRRTSGTTDTQYF.

The sample holds a few counts of this clonotype. The chain is built from TRBV27 and TRBJ2-1; D is undetermined. The CDR3 covers 12 residues. CDR1 is MNHEY, CDR2 SMNVEV, per germline (reference sequence). Trimming left V 5 bases short and J 4 bases short, with 6 bases between. The chain's CDR3 is CASSTRYNEQFF. In DNA, the CDR3 is TGTGCCAGCAGTACGAGATACAATGAGCAGTTCTTC.

The chain uses TRBV6-1 and TRBJ1-2, with D unresolved. Germline V gene sequence: CDR1 MNHNS, CDR2 SASEGT. Trimming removed 6 bases at V and 8 bases at J, with 10 bases between. The CDR3 totals 11 residues. The CDR3 DNA sequence: TGTGCCAGCAGGGTCCCGACGGGCTACACCTTC. As protein: CASRVPTGYTF.

The gene calls are TRBV20-1 and TRBJ2-3; D gene ambiguous. This CDR3 is 12 amino acids long. V shed 6 bases and J shed 3 bases, with 10 bases lying between them. Germline V gives CDR1 DFQATT, CDR2 SNEGSKA (reference sequence). The CDR3 loop reads CSARKTTDTQYF. CDR3 in DNA: TGCAGTGCCAGAAAGACGACAGATACGCAGTATTTT.

The rearrangement links TRBV5-1 to TRBJ1-1, with D unresolved. Germline V gives CDR1 SGHRS, CDR2 YFSETQ. Trimming shortened V by 1 base and J by 2 bases, and 12 bases separated the two germline ends. This CDR3 spans 15 amino acids. For the CDR3, the DNA is TGCGCCAGCAGCTTGTCTACCTTAGCCAACACTGAAGCTTTCTTT. It yields the protein CASSLSTLANTEAFF.

This clonotype was seen repeatedly, ten times or more. V is TRBV12-3 or TRBV12-4 and J is TRBJ1-5; no definite D call. The CDR3 is 14 amino acids. V gave up 3 bases and J gave up 2 bases, with 8 bases separating them. DNA of the CDR3: TGTGCCAGCAGTTTTGAGGGAGGCAATCAGCCCCAGCATTTT. Amino acid sequence: CASSFEGGNQPQHF.

The sample holds many counts of this clonotype. The V call is TRBV20-1, the J call TRBJ2-2; D is ambiguous. The CDR3 extends over 14 amino acids. Germline assignment: CDR1 DFQATT and CDR2 SNEGSKA (reference sequence). V lost 5 bases and J 0 bases, leaving 10 bases between the germline ends. The CDR3 region has the DNA TGCAGTGCTCGTGAAAGAGCGAACACCGGGGAGCTGTTTTTT. As protein: CSARERANTGELFF.

This clonotype was seen more than once but under ten times. V usage is TRBV27 and J usage is TRBJ1-2; TRBD1 matches at 7 bases. The trim removed 4 bases at V and 4 bases at J, leaving 6 bases unmatched. The CDR3 extends over 14 amino acids. Per germline, CDR1 MNHEY and CDR2 SMNVEV (reference sequence). The CDR3 reads CASSSWTGVYGYTF. For the CDR3, the DNA is TGTGCCAGCAGTTCCTGGACAGGAGTCTATGGCTACACCTTC.

This sequence joins TRBV7-9 and TRBJ1-5; D remains ambiguous. V lost 7 bases and J lost 2, with 12 bases in between. The CDR3 runs 14 residues. From germline, CDR1 is SEHNR and CDR2 FQNEAQ (reference sequence). The CDR3 protein is CASTSTSGNQPQHF. The CDR3 bases are TGTGCCAGCACTTCGACCTCGGGCAATCAGCCCCAGCATTTT.